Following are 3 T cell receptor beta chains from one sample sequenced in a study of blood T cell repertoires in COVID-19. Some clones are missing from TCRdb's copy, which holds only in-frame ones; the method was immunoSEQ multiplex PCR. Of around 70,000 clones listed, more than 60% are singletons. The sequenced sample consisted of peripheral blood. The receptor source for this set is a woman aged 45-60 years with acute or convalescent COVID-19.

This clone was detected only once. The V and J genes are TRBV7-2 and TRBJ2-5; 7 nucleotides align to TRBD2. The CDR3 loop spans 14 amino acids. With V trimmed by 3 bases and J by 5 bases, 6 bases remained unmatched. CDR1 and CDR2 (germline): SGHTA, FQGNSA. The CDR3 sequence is CASSFSQGGETQYF. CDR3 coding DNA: TGTGCCAGCAGCTTCTCCCAGGGAGGGGAGACCCAGTACTTC.

In DNA form, the CDR3 reads TGTGCCAGTAACGGGGGACTAGCGGATTACAATGAGCAGTTCTTC. Translation gives CASNGGLADYNEQFF. The chain couples TRBV19 to TRBJ2-1; 11 bases are a match to TRBD2. CDR1 LNHDA and CDR2 SQIVND come from the germline V gene (reference sequence). The J segment lost 4 bases and the V segment lost 7 bases, leaving 6 bases of the junction unmatched. The CDR3 covers 15 residues.

CDR3 DNA: TGTGCCAGCAGCCGGGACACGAATCAGCCCCAGCATTTT. As protein: CASSRDTNQPQHF. This chain connects TRBV3-1 (or the pseudogene TRBV3-2) to TRBJ1-5, with D maybe TRBD1 (6 bases). This CDR3 region has 13 residues. V was cut by 4 bases and J by 4 bases, with 8 bases left in between. The germline gives CDR1 LGHDT, CDR2 YNNKEL (reference sequence).